The clone carrying this T cell receptor beta chain occurred once. Amplification used 60 Vbeta primers and 13 Jbeta primers. Only in-frame clones appear in the TCRdb table, and some are missing; sequencing was by immunoSEQ multiplex PCR. The table lists approximately 290,000 clones, 80% of them singletons. Trimming at V came to 10 bases and at J to 0 bases, leaving 11 bases not matched to a gene. The CDR3 sequence is 16 residues long. Germline loops: CDR1 MDHEN, CDR2 SYDVKM. The data were obtained in a study of cytomegalovirus exposure and HLA in healthy donors. The rearrangement links TRBV28 to TRBJ2-1; 8 bases align to TRBD1. The receptor comes from a girl aged 2-10 years in good health and CMV-seronegative. Source material: PBMCs. Here the CDR3 reads CATYRRTGTSYNEQFF. The CDR3 DNA is TGTGCCACCTACCGGCGGACAGGGACCTCCTACAATGAGCAGTTCTTC.